This TCR beta chain was found in a study of Tregs in tolerant kidney transplant recipients. The repertoire was sequenced with immunoSEQ multiplex PCR; TCRdb's copy has only in-frame clones and lacks some. Among 15,000 to 20,000 clones listed, about 61% were seen once. The CDR3 totals 15 residues. V gave up 0 bases and J gave up 6 bases, with 13 bases separating them. Germline V gene data show CDR1 as SGHRS and CDR2 as YFSETQ. This clone rates as medium-sized. Antigen: not known. This clonotype originated in a human donor in good health. The gene calls are TRBV5-1 and TRBJ2-1; no clear D. Source material: Tregs from blood cultured with allogeneic cells. The CDR3 is CASSLVISRINEQFF. CDR3 DNA sequence: TGCGCCAGCAGCTTGGTAATTTCCCGGATCAATGAGCAGTTCTTC.